The 13 T cell receptor beta chains below all came from one sample that was sequenced in a study of blood T cell repertoires in COVID-19. The repertoire was sequenced with immunoSEQ multiplex PCR; TCRdb's copy has only in-frame clones and lacks some. The repertoire holds 170,000 or so clones, around 86% seen once, with around 7.3% in the top ten. Sequencing used peripheral blood. These receptors were taken from a woman in her 70s with COVID-19, enrolled during active disease.

The table lists this clone with a count of one. The chain couples TRBV28 to TRBJ1-3; TRBD1 might be the D (6 bases). Trimming took 7 bases from V and 4 from J, leaving 11 bases between them. CDR1 MDHEN and CDR2 SYDVKM come from the germline V gene. This CDR3 comprises 13 residues. The CDR3, as DNA: TGTGCCAGCATAGGGGGGGGAGGAAACACCATATATTTT. Translated: CASIGGGGNTIYF. The variable domain in full, completed from reference TRBV28 and TRBJ1-3, reads DVKVTQSSRYLVKRTGEKVFLECVQDMDHENMFWYRQDPGLGLRLIYFSYDVKMKEKGDIPEGYSVSREKKERFSLILESASTNQTSMYLCASIGGGGNTIYFGEGSWLTVV.

This chain uses TRBV29-1 with TRBJ2-1; no firm D call. The CDR3 spans 16 residues. Trimming stripped 0 bases from V and 0 bases from J, with 12 bases between. CDR1 SQVTM and CDR2 ANQGSEA come from the germline V gene. The CDR3 DNA follows: TGCAGCGTTGAAGATCCCCGCGGCTACTCCTACAATGAGCAGTTCTTC. Translation: CSVEDPRGYSYNEQFF.

This chain connects TRBV27 to TRBJ1-2; 7 bases fit TRBD1. CDR1 is MNHEY and CDR2 is SMNVEV in the germline V gene (reference sequence). This CDR3 region has 15 residues. Trimming at V came to 6 bases and at J to 5 bases, leaving 12 bases not matched to a gene. This CDR3 is CASSPDPGQLYGYTF. The CDR3 DNA is TGTGCCAGCAGCCCAGACCCGGGACAGCTGTATGGCTACACCTTC.

For the CDR3, the DNA is TGTGCCACCAGCAGAGGACCTCCCAGGGAGCCCCAGCATTTT. This codes for CATSRGPPREPQHF. The chain couples TRBV15 to TRBJ1-5; TRBD1 is a possible D gene (5 bases). CDR3 length equals 14 residues. Germline V CDR1 and CDR2: LNHNV, YYDKDF (reference sequence). The V and J ends lost 1 base and 8 bases respectively, with 12 bases between them.

For the CDR3, the DNA is TGCGCCAGCACTGGGACAGGGGGCTATAAACAGCCCCAGCATTTT. Residues: CASTGTGGYKQPQHF. V usage is TRBV5-1 and J usage is TRBJ1-5; 12 positions agree with TRBD1. The CDR3 has 15 amino acids. Unmatched junction bases numbered 8, after V lost 6 bases and J lost 7 bases. CDR1 and CDR2 from the germline V gene are SGHRS and YFSETQ.

A few counts support this clone. This rearrangement joins TRBV30 to TRBJ2-1; no reliable D call. The germline V gene encodes CDR1 GTSNPN and CDR2 SVGIG (reference sequence). V lost 0 bases, J lost 9 bases, and 15 bases lay in between. CDR3 length: 14 residues. CDR3: CAWSVRPSDSEQFF. CDR3 bases: TGTGCCTGGAGTGTAAGGCCCAGCGATAGTGAGCAGTTCTTC.

CDR3 in amino acids: CASSPSGTGGYNEQFF. The CDR3 DNA follows: TGTGCCAGCTCACCAAGTGGGACAGGGGGCTACAATGAGCAGTTCTTC. The rearrangement uses TRBV18 and TRBJ2-1, with 11 nucleotides matching TRBD1. This CDR3 spans 16 amino acids. Trimming took 2 bases from V and 3 from J; bases not matched to a gene: 3. The germline gives CDR1 KGHSH, CDR2 LQKENI.

This chain uses TRBV5-1 with TRBJ2-2, with 8 bases lining up with TRBD2. V gave up 2 bases and J gave up 5 bases; unmatched junction bases: 8. Germline V gene sequence: CDR1 SGHRS, CDR2 YFSETQ. The CDR3 has 16 residues. CDR3 in amino acids: CASSFFAGGLTGELFF. The CDR3 nucleotides read TGCGCCAGCAGCTTTTTCGCGGGAGGTTTGACCGGGGAGCTGTTTTTT.

The chain is built from TRBV11-2 and TRBJ1-2; D is undetermined. This CDR3 contains 12 residues. V lost 3 bases and J 6 bases, leaving 8 bases between the germline ends. Germline V lookup: CDR1 SGHAT, CDR2 FQNNGV. CDR3 protein: CASSFETHGYTF. In nucleotides, the CDR3 is TGTGCCAGCAGCTTTGAAACTCATGGCTACACCTTC.

The gene calls are TRBV7-9 and TRBJ2-7; D may be TRBD2 (6 bases). The CDR3 length is 12 residues. CDR1 SEHNR and CDR2 FQNEAQ come from the germline V gene (reference sequence). V was shortened by 5 bases and J by 4 bases, with 9 bases between the two germline ends. The CDR3 region is CASSQGTYEQYF. The CDR3 bases are TGTGCCAGCAGCCAAGGGACTTACGAGCAGTACTTC. The variable domain in full, completed from reference TRBV7-9 and TRBJ2-7, reads DTGVSQNPRHKITKRGQNVTFRCDPISEHNRLYWYRQTLGQGPEFLTYFQNEAQLEKSRLLSDRFSAERPKGSFSTLEIQRTEQGDSAMYLCASSQGTYEQYFGPGTRLTVT.

The chain combines TRBV7-2 with TRBJ2-7; the match to TRBD2 covers 13 bases. J was trimmed by 3 bases and V by 3 bases; bases with no gene match: 2. The CDR3 is made up of 15 amino acids. Germline V CDR1 and CDR2: SGHTA, FQGNSA. CDR3 loop: CASSLGLAGIYEQYF. CDR3 sequence (DNA): TGTGCCAGCAGCTTGGGACTAGCGGGGATCTACGAGCAGTACTTC.

This clone was detected a few times. This chain uses TRBV7-2 with TRBJ2-4; TRBD1 aligns across 9 bases. The CDR3 has 13 amino acids. V gave up 6 bases and J gave up 5 bases; unmatched junction bases: 2. The germline V gene has CDR1 SGHTA and CDR2 FQGNSA. The CDR3 bases are TGTGCCAGCAGGGGGACAGGGCAAAACATTCAGTACTTC. It codes for CASRGTGQNIQYF.

This CDR3 reads CASSLAGSRNEQFF. The CDR3 DNA is TGTGCCAGCAGCCTAGCGGGGTCTAGAAATGAGCAGTTCTTC. The rearrangement links TRBV3-1 (or the pseudogene TRBV3-2) to TRBJ2-1; TRBD2 matches 8 bases. Germline V CDR1 and CDR2: LGHDT, YNNKEL (reference sequence). With 4 bases clipped from V and 7 bases from J, the junction kept 6 bases outside the gene matches. This CDR3 has 14 residues.